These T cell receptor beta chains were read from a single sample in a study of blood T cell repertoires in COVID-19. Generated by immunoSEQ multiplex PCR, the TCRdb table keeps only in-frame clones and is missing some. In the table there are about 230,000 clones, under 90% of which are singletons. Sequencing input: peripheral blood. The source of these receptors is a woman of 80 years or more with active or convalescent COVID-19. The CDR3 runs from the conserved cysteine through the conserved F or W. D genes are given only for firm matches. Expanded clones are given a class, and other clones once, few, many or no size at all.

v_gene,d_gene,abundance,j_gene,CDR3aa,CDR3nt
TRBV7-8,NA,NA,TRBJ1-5,CASSLGGDQPQHF,TGTGCCAGCAGCCTAGGGGGAGATCAGCCCCAGCATTTT
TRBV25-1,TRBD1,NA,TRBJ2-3,CASSPWDRGTDTQYF,TGTGCCAGCAGTCCATGGGACAGGGGCACAGATACGCAGTATTTT
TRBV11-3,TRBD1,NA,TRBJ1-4,CASSLPRDRGDPRLFF,TGTGCCAGCAGCTTACCTCGGGACAGGGGTGACCCTCGGCTGTTTTTT
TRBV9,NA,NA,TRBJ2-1,CASSVLGTFNEQFF,TGTGCCAGCAGCGTTCTAGGTACCTTCAATGAGCAGTTCTTC
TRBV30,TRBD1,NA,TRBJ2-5,CAWGQGETQYF,TGTGCCTGGGGACAGGGAGAGACCCAGTACTTC
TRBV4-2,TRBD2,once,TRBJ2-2,CASSQVGTSGNTGELFF,TGTGCCAGCAGCCAAGTGGGGACTAGCGGGAACACCGGGGAGCTGTTTTTT
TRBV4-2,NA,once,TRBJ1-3,CASSQVGGDVSGNTIYF,TGTGCCAGCAGCCAAGTAGGAGGAGATGTCTCTGGAAACACCATATATTTT
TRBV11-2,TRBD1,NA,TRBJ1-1,CASSSGTGVATEAFF,TGTGCCAGCAGCTCCGGGACAGGGGTGGCCACTGAAGCTTTCTTT
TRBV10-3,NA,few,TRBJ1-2,CAIGQWDGYTF,TGTGCCATCGGACAATGGGATGGCTACACCTTC
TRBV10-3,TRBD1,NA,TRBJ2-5,CAISPLGTGEQETQYF,TGTGCCATCAGTCCTTTGGGGACAGGGGAGCAAGAGACCCAGTACTTC
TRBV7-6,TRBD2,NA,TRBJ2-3,CASSFLAGGPTDTQYF,TGTGCCAGCAGCTTTCTAGCGGGGGGGCCCACAGATACGCAGTATTTT
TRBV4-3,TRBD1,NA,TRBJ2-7,CASSQGTAKAAYEQYF,TGCGCCAGCAGCCAGGGGACAGCCAAAGCCGCCTACGAGCAGTACTTC
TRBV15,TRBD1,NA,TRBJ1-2,CATSSPPFDRGNGYTF,TGTGCCACCAGCAGCCCACCCTTTGACAGGGGCAATGGCTACACCTTC
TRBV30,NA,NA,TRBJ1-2,CAWTPRQVHLGGYTF,TGTGCCTGGACCCCCCGACAGGTTCACCTCGGGGGCTACACCTTC
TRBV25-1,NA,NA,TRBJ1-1,CASSERNTEAFF,TGTGCCAGCAGTGAGAGGAACACTGAAGCTTTCTTT
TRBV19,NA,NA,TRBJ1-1,CASSDRFTEAFF,TGTGCCAGTAGCGACAGGTTCACTGAAGCTTTCTTT
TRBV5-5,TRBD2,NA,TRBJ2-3,CASSLGLAGGVRDTQYF,TGTGCCAGCAGCCTGGGACTAGCGGGAGGGGTGAGGGATACGCAGTATTTT
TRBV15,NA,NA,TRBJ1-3,CATSRGRTPGNTIYF,TGTGCCACCAGCAGAGGAAGGACACCAGGAAACACCATATATTTT
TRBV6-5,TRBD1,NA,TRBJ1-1,CASSPGQPFATEAFF,TGTGCCAGCAGTCCGGGACAGCCATTCGCCACTGAAGCTTTCTTT
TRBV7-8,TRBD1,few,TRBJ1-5,CASSLAGQGAYRGPQHF,TGTGCCAGCAGCCTGGCTGGACAGGGGGCTTACAGGGGGCCCCAGCATTTT
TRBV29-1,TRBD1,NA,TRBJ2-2,CSVLGTGEGRHGELFF,TGCAGCGTTTTAGGGACAGGCGAGGGTCGACACGGGGAGCTGTTTTTT
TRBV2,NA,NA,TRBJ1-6,CASSYGQKNFNSPLHF,TGTGCCAGCAGTTACGGACAGAAAAACTTTAATTCACCCCTCCACTTT
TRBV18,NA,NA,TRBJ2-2,CASSQEQGNTGELFF,TGTGCCAGCTCACAGGAGCAGGGTAACACCGGGGAGCTGTTTTTT
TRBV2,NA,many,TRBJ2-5,CASSWAGETQYF,TGTGCCAGCAGTTGGGCAGGGGAGACCCAGTACTTC
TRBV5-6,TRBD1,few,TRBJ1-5,CASGPGQGQPQHF,TGTGCCAGCGGACCGGGACAGGGTCAGCCCCAGCATTTT
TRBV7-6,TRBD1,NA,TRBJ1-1,CASSEGQGVQAFF,TGTGCCAGCAGCGAGGGACAGGGGGTGCAAGCTTTCTTT
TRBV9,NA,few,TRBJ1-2,CASSSSRGPAYGYTF,TGTGCCAGCAGCTCCAGCAGAGGGCCTGCCTATGGCTACACCTTC
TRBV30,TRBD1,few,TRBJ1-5,CAWDVGQGSNQPQHF,TGTGCCTGGGACGTGGGACAGGGAAGCAATCAGCCCCAGCATTTT
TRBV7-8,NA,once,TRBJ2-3,CASSFRRDTQYF,TGTGCCAGCAGCTTTAGGAGAGATACGCAGTATTTT
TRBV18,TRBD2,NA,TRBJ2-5,CASSPTSGEETQYF,TGTGCCAGCTCACCCACTAGCGGGGAAGAGACCCAGTACTTC
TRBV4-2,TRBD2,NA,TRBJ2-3,CASSQEASGGPSTDTQYF,TGTGCCAGCAGCCAAGAGGCTAGCGGGGGGCCTAGCACAGATACGCAGTATTTT
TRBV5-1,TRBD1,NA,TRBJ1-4,CASSLDPTGYEKLFF,TGCGCCAGCAGCTTGGATCCGACAGGGTATGAAAAACTGTTTTTT
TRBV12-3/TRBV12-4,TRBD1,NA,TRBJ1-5,CASSGQGIQPQHF,TGTGCCAGCTCGGGACAGGGCATTCAGCCCCAGCATTTT
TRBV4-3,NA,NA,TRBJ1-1,CASSQGVNTEAFF,TGCGCCAGCAGCCAAGGAGTGAACACTGAAGCTTTCTTT
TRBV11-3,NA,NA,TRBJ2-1,CASSRSSYNEQFF,TGTGCCAGCAGCCGTAGCTCCTACAATGAGCAGTTCTTC
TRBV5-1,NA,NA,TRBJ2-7,CASSLDRGIEQYF,TGCGCCAGCAGCTTGGATAGGGGGATCGAGCAGTACTTC
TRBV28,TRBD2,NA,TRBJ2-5,CASSLGGEETQYF,TGTGCCAGCAGTTTAGGGGGGGAAGAGACCCAGTACTTC
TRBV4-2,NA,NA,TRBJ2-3,CASSPQPRKGVSTDTQYF,TGTGCCAGCAGCCCACAGCCACGGAAGGGGGTTAGCACAGATACGCAGTATTTT
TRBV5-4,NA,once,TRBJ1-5,CASSLDGGNQPQHF,TGTGCCAGCAGCTTGGATGGGGGGAATCAGCCCCAGCATTTT